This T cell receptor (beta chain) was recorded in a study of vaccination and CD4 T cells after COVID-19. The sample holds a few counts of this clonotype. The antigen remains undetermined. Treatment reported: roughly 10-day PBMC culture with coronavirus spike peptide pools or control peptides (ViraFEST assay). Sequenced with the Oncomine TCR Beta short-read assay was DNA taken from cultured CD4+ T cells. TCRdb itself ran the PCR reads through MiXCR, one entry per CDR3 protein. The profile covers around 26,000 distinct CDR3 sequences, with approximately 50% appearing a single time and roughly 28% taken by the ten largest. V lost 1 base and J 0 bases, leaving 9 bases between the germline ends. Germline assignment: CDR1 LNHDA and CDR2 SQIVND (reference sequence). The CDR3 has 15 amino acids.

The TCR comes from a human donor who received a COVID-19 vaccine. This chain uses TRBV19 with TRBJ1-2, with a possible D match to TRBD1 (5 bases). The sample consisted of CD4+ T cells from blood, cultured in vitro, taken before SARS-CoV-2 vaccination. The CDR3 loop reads CASSIVEGTNYGYTF. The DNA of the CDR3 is TGTGCCAGTAGTATAGTGGAGGGGACTAACTATGGCTACACCTTC.